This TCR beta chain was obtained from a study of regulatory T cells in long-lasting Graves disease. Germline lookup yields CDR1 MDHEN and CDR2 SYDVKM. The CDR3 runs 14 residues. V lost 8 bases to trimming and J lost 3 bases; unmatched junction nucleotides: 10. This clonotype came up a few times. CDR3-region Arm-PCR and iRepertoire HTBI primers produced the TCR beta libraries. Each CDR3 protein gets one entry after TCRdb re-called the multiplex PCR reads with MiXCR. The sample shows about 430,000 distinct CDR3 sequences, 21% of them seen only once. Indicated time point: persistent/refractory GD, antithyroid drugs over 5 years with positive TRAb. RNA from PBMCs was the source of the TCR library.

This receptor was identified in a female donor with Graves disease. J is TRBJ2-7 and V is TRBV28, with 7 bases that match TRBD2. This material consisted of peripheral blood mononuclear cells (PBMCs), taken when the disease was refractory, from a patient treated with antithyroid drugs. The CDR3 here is CASARASGNYEQYF. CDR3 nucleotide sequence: TGTGCCAGCGCTCGGGCTAGCGGCAACTACGAGCAGTACTTC.